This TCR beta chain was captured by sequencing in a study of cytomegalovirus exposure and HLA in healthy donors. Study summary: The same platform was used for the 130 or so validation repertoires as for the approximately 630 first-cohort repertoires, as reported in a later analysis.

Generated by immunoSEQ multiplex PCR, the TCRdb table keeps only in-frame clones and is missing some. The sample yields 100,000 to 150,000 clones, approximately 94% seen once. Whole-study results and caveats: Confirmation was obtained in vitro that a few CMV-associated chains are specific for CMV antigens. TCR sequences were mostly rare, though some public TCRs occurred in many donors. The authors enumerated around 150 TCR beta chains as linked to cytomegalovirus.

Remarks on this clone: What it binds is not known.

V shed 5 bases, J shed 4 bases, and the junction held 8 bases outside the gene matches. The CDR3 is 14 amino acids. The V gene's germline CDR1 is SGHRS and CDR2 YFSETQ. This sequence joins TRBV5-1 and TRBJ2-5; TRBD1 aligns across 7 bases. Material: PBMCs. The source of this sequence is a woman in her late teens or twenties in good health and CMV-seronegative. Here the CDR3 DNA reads TGCGCCAGCAGTAAAGGGGGCAGATCAGAGACCCAGTACTTC. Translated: CASSKGGRSETQYF.